The T cell receptor beta chain under discussion was sequenced for a study of CD8 T cells in ankylosing spondylitis (dated by TCRdb to between 2016 and 2019). For the wider study: The study set out to find disease-linked TCR variants by profiling T cell receptor beta repertoires in ankylosing spondylitis patients and healthy donors. In total, the full study cohort was made up of some 110 healthy donors and some 26 ankylosing spondylitis patients. Peripheral blood was sampled, and synovial fluid was also collected from ankylosing spondylitis patients. Summary of the overall study and its limitations: Some of the motif variants had been reported before in the synovial fluid and blood of reactive arthritis patients, a finding that suggests common disease-initiation mechanisms. According to the report, matched synovial fluid samples from ankylosing spondylitis patients were significantly enriched for the disease-linked clones. In peripheral blood, the disease-linked clones were found at relatively low frequencies and had a CD8+ phenotype. Blood from ankylosing spondylitis patients appeared to be characterized by a TCR beta motif made up of under ten highly homologous amino acid variants.

This clonotype was counted at least ten times. Its specific antigen is unknown. Base qualities were left out, and no much larger clone turns up one base away. The sequencer listed for this sample is Illumina HiSeq 2500. TCR beta libraries were prepared by quantitative 5'-RACE with molecular barcodes. Per the authors' processing: Disease-linked TCR variants were identified with a new computational method built on a probabilistic model of VDJ rearrangement. TCRdb reran the public reads through fastp at Q25 and MiXCR, keeping productive beta chains. One record per CDR3 amino acid sequence lists the most common genes and DNA. TCRdb's processing, not the authors', yielded these V and J calls. The sample records fewer than 550,000 distinct CDR3 sequences, roughly 5% of which are singletons. The top ten clonotypes cover around 3.5% of the sample. The junction carries 11 bases between V and J, which are trimmed by 2 bases and 4 bases respectively. The cysteine opens and the phenylalanine closes a CDR3 of 14 amino acids. Only CDR3 DNA remains: 42 bases, in frame from the first base. Based on the germline V gene (reference sequence), the CDR1 and CDR2 sequences are DFQATT and SNEGSKA.

The sequence was obtained from a male donor with ankylosing spondylitis. The V and J genes are TRBV20-1 and TRBJ2-2; the D region possibly corresponds to TRBD1 (6 bases align). The sequencing sample was made of blood, either unsorted or a sorted T cell fraction (not recorded which). For the CDR3, the sequence is CSARQGPVTGELFF. In nucleotide form, the sequence is TGCAGTGCTAGACAGGGGCCCGTCACCGGGGAGCTGTTTTTT.